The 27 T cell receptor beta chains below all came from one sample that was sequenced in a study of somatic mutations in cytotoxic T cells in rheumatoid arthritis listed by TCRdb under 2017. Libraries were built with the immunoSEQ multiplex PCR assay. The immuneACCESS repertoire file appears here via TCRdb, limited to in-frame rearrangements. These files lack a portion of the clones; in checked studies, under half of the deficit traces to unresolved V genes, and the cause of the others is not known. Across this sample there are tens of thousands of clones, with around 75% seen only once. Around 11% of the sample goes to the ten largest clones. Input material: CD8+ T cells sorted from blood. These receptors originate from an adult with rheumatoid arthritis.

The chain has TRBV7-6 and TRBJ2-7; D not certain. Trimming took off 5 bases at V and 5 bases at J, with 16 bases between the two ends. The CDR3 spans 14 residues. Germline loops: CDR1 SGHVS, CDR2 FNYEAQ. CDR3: CASSRNVGSNEQYF. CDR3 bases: TGTGCCAGCAGCAGAAACGTGGGTAGCAACGAGCAGTACTTC.

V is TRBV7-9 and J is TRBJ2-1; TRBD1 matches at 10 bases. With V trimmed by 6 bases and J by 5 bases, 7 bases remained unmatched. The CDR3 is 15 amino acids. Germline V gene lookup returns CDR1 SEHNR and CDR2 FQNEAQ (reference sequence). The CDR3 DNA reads TGTGCCAGCAGACCTCCGGGACAGGGGAACAATGAGCAGTTCTTC. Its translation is CASRPPGQGNNEQFF.

The CDR3 reads CASSLEFKLNTEAFF. The CDR3 DNA sequence: TGTGCCAGCAGCTTGGAGTTCAAGTTGAACACTGAAGCTTTCTTT. V usage is TRBV5-5 and J usage is TRBJ1-1; D unclear. This CDR3 is 15 amino acids long. Trimming cost V 0 bases and J 0 bases, with 9 bases left between them. CDR1 is SGHKS and CDR2 is YYEKEE in the germline V gene (reference sequence).

CDR3 DNA sequence: TGTGCCAGCAGTGGGGGGCCGGGACAGACCTACAATGAGCAGTTCTTC. Protein: CASSGGPGQTYNEQFF. This rearrangement joins TRBV2 to TRBJ2-1; 7 nucleotides align to TRBD1. J gave up 2 bases and V 4 bases, and 8 bases lay outside the gene matches. In germline, CDR1 is SNHLY, CDR2 FYNNEI. This CDR3 contains 16 residues.

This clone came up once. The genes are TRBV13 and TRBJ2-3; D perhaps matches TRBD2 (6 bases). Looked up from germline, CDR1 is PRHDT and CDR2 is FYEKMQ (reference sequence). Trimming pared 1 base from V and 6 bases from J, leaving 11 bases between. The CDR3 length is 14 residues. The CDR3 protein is CASSLELAPDTQYF. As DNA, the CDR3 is TGTGCCAGCAGCTTAGAACTAGCCCCTGATACGCAGTATTTT.

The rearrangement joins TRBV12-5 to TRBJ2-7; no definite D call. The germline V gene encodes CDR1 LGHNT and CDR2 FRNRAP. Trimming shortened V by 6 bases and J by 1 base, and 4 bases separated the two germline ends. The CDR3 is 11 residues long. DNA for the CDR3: TGTGCTAGTGGCCCATCCTACGAGCAGTACTTC. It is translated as CASGPSYEQYF. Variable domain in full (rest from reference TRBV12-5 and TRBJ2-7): DARVTQTPRHKVTEMGQEVTMRCQPILGHNTVFWYRQTMMQGLELLAYFRNRAPLDDSGMPKDRFSAEMPDATLATLKIQPSEPRDSAVYFCASGPSYEQYFGPGTRLTVT.

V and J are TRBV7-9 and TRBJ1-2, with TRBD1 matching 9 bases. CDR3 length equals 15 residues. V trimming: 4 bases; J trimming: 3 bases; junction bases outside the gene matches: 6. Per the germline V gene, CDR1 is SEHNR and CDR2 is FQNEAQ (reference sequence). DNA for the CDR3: TGTGCCAGCAGCTGGGGACAGGGAGGCGACTATGGCTACACCTTC. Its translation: CASSWGQGGDYGYTF.

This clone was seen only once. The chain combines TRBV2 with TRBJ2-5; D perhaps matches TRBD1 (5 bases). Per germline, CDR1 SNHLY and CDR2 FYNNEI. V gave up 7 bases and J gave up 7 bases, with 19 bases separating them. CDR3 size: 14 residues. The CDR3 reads CASIKTATSGTQYF. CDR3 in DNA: TGTGCCAGCATTAAGACAGCCACCTCCGGGACCCAGTACTTC.

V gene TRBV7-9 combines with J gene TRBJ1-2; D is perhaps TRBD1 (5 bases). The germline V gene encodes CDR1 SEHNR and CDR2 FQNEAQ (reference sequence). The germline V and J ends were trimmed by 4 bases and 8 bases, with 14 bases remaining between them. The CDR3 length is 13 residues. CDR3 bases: TGTGCCAGCAGCTCTGGGCAGGGAAGCGGCTACACCTTC. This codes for CASSSGQGSGYTF.

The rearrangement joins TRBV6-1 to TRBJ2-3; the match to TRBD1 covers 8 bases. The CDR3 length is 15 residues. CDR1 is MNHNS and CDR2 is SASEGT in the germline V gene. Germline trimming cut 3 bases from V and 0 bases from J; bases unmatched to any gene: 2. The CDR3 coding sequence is TGTGCCAGCAGTGACTGGACAGGGAGCACAGATACGCAGTATTTT. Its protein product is CASSDWTGSTDTQYF.

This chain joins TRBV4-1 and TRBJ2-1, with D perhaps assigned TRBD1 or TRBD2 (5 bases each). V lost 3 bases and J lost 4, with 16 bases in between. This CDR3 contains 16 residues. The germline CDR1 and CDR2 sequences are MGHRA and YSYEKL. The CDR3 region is CASSQNPGTTYNEQFF. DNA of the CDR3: TGCGCCAGCAGCCAGAATCCCGGGACCACTTACAATGAGCAGTTCTTC.

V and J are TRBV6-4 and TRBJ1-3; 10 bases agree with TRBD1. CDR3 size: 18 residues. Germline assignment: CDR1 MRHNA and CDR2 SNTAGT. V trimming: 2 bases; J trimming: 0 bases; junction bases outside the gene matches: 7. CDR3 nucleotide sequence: TGTGCCAGCAGTGACACGGGACAGGGGTTTCTCTCTGGAAACACCATATATTTT. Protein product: CASSDTGQGFLSGNTIYF.

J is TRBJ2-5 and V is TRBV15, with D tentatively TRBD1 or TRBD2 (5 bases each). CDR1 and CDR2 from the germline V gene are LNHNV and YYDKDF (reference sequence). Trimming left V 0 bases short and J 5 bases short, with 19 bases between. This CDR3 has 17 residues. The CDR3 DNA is TGTGCCACCAGCAGAGATTCCGGGGTAGGGGTGAGGGAGACCCAGTACTTC. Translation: CATSRDSGVGVRETQYF.

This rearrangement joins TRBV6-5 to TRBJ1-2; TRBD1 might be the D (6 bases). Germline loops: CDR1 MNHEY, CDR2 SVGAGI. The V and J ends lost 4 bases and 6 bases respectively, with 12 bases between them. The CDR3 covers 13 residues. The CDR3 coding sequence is TGTGCCAGCAGTTCCGGAACAGGGAATGGCTACACCTTC. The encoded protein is CASSSGTGNGYTF.

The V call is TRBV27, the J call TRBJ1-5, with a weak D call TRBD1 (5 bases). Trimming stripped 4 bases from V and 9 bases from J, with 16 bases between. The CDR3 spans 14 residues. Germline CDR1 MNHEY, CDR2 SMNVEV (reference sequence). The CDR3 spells CASSSGVGTRPQHF. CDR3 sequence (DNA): TGTGCCAGCAGTTCCGGGGTTGGGACCAGGCCCCAGCATTTT.

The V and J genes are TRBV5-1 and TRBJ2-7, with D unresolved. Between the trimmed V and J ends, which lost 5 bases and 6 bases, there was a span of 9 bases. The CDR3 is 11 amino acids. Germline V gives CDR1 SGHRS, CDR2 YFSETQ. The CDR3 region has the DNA TGCGCCAGCAGGATCGGGCCCGAGCAGTACTTC. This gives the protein CASRIGPEQYF. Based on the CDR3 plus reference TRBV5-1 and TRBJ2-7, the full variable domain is KAGVTQTPRYLIKTRGQQVTLSCSPISGHRSVSWYQQTPGQGLQFLFEYFSETQRNKGNFPGRFSGRQFSNSRSEMNVSTLELGDSALYLCASRIGPEQYFGPGTRLTVT.

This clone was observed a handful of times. In nucleotides, the CDR3 is TGCGCCAGCAGCCACCAAGGGGAGAACTATGGCTACACCTTC. Encoded protein: CASSHQGENYGYTF. J is TRBJ1-2 and V is TRBV4-3, with a possible D match to TRBD1 (5 bases). In germline, CDR1 is LGHNA, CDR2 YSLEER. The germline V and J ends were trimmed by 3 bases and 2 bases, with 10 bases remaining between them. The CDR3 consists of 14 residues.

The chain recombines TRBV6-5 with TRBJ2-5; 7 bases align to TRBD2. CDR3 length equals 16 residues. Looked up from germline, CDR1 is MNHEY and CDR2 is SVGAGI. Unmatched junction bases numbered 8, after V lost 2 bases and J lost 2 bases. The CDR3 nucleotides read TGTGCCAGCAGTTACCTGCCCGGGACTACTCAAGAGACCCAGTACTTC. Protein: CASSYLPGTTQETQYF.

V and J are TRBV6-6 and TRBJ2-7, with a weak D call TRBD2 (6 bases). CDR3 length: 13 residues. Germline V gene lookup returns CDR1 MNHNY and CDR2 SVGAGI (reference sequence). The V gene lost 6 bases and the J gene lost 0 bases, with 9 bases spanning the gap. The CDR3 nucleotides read TGTGCCAGCAGCCGACTAGGCTCCTACGAGCAGTACTTC. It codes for CASSRLGSYEQYF.

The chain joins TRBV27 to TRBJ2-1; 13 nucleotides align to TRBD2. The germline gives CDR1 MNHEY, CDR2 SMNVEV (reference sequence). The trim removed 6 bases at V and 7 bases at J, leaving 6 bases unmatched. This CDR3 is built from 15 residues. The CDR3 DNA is TGTGCCAGCAGCATACTAGCGGGGGGGAGAAATGAGCAGTTCTTC. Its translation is CASSILAGGRNEQFF.

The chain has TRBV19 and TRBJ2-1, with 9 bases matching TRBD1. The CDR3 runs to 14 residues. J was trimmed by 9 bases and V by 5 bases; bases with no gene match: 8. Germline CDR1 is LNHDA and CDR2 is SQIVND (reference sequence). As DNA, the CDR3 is TGTGCCAGTAGTGGATCGGGACAGGGATCTGAGCAGTTCTTC. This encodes CASSGSGQGSEQFF.

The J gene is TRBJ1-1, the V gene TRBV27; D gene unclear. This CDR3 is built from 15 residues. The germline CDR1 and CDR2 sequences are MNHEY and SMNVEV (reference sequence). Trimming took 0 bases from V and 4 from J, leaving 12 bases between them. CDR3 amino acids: CASSLSNPASTEAFF. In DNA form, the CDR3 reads TGTGCCAGCAGTTTATCGAACCCGGCGAGCACTGAAGCTTTCTTT.

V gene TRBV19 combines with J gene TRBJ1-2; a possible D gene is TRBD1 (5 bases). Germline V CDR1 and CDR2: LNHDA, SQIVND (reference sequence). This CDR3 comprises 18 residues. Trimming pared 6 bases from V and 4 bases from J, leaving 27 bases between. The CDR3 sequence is CASRGERDGRVEGYGYTF. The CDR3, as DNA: TGTGCCAGTAGAGGGGAGCGGGACGGCCGCGTAGAGGGCTATGGCTACACCTTC.

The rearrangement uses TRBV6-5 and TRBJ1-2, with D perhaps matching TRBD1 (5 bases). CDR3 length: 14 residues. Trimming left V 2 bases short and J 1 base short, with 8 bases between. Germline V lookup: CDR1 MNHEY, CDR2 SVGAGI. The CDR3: CASSYRQGNYGYTF. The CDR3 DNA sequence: TGTGCCAGCAGTTACCGGCAGGGTAACTATGGCTACACCTTC.

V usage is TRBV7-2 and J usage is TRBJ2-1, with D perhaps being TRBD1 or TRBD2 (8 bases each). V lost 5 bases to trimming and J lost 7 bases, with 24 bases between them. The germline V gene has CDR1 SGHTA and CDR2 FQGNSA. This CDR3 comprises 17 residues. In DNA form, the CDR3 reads TGTGCCAGCAGCCCGCGACAGGGGACTAGTTTTATGAATGAGCAGTTCTTC. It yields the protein CASSPRQGTSFMNEQFF. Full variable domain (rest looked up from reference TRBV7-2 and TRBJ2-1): GAGVSQSPSNKVTEKGKDVELRCDPISGHTALYWYRQSLGQGLEFLIYFQGNSAPDKSGLPSDRFSAERTGGSVSTLTIQRTQQEDSAVYLCASSPRQGTSFMNEQFFGPGTRLTVL.

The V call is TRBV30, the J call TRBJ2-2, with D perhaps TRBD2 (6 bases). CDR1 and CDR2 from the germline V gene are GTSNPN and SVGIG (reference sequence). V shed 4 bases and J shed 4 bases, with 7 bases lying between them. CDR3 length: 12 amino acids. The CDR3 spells CAWNGGTGELFF. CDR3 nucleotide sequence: TGTGCCTGGAACGGGGGCACCGGGGAGCTGTTTTTT.

The CDR3 DNA reads as TGCAGCGCATCCAGATTCCAGCCGCCCTACGAGCAGTACTTC. It codes for CSASRFQPPYEQYF. The gene calls are TRBV29-1 and TRBJ2-7; D is uncertain. Trimming left V 7 bases short and J 2 bases short, with 18 bases between. The CDR3 consists of 14 residues. CDR1 SQVTM and CDR2 ANQGSEA come from the germline V gene.